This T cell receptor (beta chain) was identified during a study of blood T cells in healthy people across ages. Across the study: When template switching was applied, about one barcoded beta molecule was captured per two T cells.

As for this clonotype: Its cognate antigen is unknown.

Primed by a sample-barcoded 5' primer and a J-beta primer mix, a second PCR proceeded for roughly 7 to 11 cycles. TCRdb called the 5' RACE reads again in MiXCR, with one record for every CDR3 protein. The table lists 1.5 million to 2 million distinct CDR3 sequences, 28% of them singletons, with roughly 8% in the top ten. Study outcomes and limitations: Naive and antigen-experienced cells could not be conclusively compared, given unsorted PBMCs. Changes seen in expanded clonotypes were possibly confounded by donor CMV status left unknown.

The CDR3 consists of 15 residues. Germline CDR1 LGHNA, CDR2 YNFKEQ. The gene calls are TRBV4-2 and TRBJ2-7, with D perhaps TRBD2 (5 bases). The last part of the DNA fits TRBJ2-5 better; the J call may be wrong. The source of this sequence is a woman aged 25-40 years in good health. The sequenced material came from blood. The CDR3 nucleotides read TGTGCCAGCAGCCAGTCCAGTGTGGTAGGAGGGACCCAGTACTTC. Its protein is CASSQSSVVGGTQYF.